Following are 7 T cell receptor beta chains from one sample sequenced in a study of cytomegalovirus exposure and HLA in healthy donors. With 60 Vbeta and 13 Jbeta primers, the PCR was carried out. Some clones are missing from TCRdb's copy, which holds only in-frame ones; the method was immunoSEQ multiplex PCR. This table has nearly 200,000 clones, roughly 73% appearing once. The sample taken for sequencing was PBMCs. The receptors come from a woman in her 30s in good health and CMV-seropositive.

This clone occurred a few times. This chain joins TRBV6-5 and TRBJ1-5, with D possibly TRBD1 on 5 matching bases. Germline V CDR1 and CDR2: MNHEY, SVGAGI. Trimming removed 6 bases at V and 0 bases at J, with 12 bases between. The CDR3 sequence is 15 residues long. Written as DNA, the CDR3 is TGTGCCAGCAGGGCGACAGCAAATAGCAATCAGCCCCAGCATTTT. It translates to CASRATANSNQPQHF.

J is TRBJ1-4 and V is TRBV19; TRBD1 agrees at 9 bases. V shed 3 bases and J 7 bases; nucleotides not matched to a gene: 6. Germline assignment: CDR1 LNHDA and CDR2 SQIVND (reference sequence). CDR3 length equals 15 residues. In DNA, the CDR3 is TGTGCCAGTAGTATTTTGAGGACAGGGGCTGAAAAACTGTTTTTT. Translated, it gives CASSILRTGAEKLFF.

Only a few counts were recorded for this clone. The chain uses TRBV28 and TRBJ1-4; D unclear. Per germline, CDR1 MDHEN and CDR2 SYDVKM. The V end was cut by 3 bases, the J end by 8 bases, with 16 bases between. CDR3 length: 15 residues. The CDR3 reads CASSFRGSRSEKLFF. The CDR3 bases are TGTGCCAGCAGTTTCCGAGGGAGTCGGTCGGAAAAACTGTTTTTT.

As to this clone: The same CDR3 also results from other DNA sequences found in this sample. The V and J genes are TRBV28 and TRBJ2-7, with 10 bases identical to TRBD1. Germline V gene data show CDR1 as MDHEN and CDR2 as SYDVKM. V shed 6 bases and J 4 bases; nucleotides not matched to a gene: 12. There are 16 residues in the CDR3. The CDR3 loop is CASSSHPGTGVYEQYF. The DNA for the CDR3 is TGTGCCAGCAGCTCCCATCCCGGGACAGGGGTGTACGAGCAGTACTTC. Based on the CDR3 plus reference TRBV28 and TRBJ2-7, the full variable domain is DVKVTQSSRYLVKRTGEKVFLECVQDMDHENMFWYRQDPGLGLRLIYFSYDVKMKEKGDIPEGYSVSREKKERFSLILESASTNQTSMYLCASSSHPGTGVYEQYFGPGTRLTVT.

The CDR3 DNA is TGTGCCAGCAGTGTAGGAGGCACCATCGGTGAAAAACTGTTTTTT. Translated, it gives CASSVGGTIGEKLFF. This chain uses TRBV28 with TRBJ1-4, with D uncertain. Germline CDR1 is MDHEN and CDR2 is SYDVKM. V lost 5 bases and J lost 7, with 17 bases in between. CDR3 size: 15 residues.

The chain is built from TRBV7-2 and TRBJ2-7, with 8 bases lining up with TRBD2. The germline V gene has CDR1 SGHTA and CDR2 FQGNSA. The CDR3 runs to 16 residues. V lost 1 base, J lost 7 bases, and 12 bases stayed unmatched. The chain's CDR3 is CASSLVGGPAGGEQYF. In DNA form, the CDR3 reads TGTGCCAGCAGCTTAGTGGGGGGGCCCGCGGGGGGAGAGCAGTACTTC.

The gene calls are TRBV30 and TRBJ1-4; the D is unclear. The CDR3 consists of 13 residues. Germline CDR1 is GTSNPN and CDR2 is SVGIG (reference sequence). V was pared by 1 base and J by 8 bases, with 11 bases between. DNA of the CDR3: TGTGCCTGGAGTGGAAGTGTGGGCGAAAAACTGTTTTTT. Its protein product is CAWSGSVGEKLFF.